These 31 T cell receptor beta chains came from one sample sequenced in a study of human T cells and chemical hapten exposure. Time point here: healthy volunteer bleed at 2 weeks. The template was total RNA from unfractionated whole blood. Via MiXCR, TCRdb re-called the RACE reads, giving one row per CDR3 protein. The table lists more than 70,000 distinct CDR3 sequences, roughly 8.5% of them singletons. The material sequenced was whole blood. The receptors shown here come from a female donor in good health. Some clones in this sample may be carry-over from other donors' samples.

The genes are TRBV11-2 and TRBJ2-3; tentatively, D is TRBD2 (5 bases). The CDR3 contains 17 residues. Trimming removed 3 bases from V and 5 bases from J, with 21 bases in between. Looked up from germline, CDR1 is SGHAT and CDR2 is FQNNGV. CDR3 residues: CASSFLGAVGGRDTQYF. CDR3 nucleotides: TGTGCCAGCAGCTTTCTGGGAGCGGTTGGAGGTAGAGATACGCAGTATTTT.

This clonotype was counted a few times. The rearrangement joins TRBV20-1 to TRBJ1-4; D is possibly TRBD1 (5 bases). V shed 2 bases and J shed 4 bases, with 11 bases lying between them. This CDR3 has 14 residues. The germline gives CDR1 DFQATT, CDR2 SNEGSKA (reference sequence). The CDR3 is CSARKQGLNEKLFF. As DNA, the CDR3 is TGCAGTGCTAGAAAGCAGGGCCTTAATGAAAAACTGTTTTTT.

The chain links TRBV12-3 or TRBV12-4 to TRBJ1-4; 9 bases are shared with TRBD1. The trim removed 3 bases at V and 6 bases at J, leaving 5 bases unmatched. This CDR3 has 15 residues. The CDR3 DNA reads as TGTGCCAGCAGTTTCTGGACAGGGGATGATGAAAAACTGTTTTTT. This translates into CASSFWTGDDEKLFF.

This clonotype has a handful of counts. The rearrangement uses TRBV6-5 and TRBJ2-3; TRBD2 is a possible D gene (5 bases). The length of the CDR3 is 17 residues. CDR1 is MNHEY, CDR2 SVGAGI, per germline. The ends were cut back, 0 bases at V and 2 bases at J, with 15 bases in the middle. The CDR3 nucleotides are TGTGCCAGCAGTTACTCGACTAACCCCGGGCCCACAGATACGCAGTATTTT. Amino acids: CASSYSTNPGPTDTQYF.

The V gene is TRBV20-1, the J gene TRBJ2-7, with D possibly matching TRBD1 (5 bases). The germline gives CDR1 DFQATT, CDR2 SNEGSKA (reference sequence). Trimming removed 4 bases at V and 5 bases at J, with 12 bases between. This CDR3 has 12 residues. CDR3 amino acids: CSAIQEGDEQYF. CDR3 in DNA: TGCAGTGCTATACAAGAAGGGGACGAGCAGTACTTC.

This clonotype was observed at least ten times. CDR3 residues: CASREGGGGNQPQHF. The CDR3 DNA reads TGTGCCAGCAGGGAAGGGGGTGGAGGCAATCAGCCCCAGCATTTT. The gene calls are TRBV6-6 and TRBJ1-5; possible D gene TRBD1, 6 bases. Germline values: CDR1 MNHNY, CDR2 SVGAGI (reference sequence). The CDR3 is 15 amino acids. The V end lost 6 bases, the J end lost 2 bases, and 14 bases lay between the germline ends.

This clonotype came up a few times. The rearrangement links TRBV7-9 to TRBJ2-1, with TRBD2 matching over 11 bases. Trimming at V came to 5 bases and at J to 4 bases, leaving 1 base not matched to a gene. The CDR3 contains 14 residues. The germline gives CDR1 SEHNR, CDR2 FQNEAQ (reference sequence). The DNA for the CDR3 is TGTGCCAGCAGCACTAGCGGGGGATACAATGAGCAGTTCTTC. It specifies CASSTSGGYNEQFF.

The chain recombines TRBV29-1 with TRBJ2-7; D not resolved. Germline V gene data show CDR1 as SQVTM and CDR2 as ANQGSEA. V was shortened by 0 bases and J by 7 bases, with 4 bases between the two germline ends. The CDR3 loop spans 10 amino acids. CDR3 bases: TGCAGCGTTGAAGAGAGGGAGCAGTACTTC. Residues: CSVEEREQYF.

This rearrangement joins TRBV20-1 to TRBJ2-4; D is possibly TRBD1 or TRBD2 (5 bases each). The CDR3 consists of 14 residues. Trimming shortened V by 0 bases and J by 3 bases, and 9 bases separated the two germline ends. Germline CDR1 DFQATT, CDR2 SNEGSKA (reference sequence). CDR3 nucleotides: TGCAGTGCTAGAGAGGGGGTAGACAAAAACATTCAGTACTTC. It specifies CSAREGVDKNIQYF.

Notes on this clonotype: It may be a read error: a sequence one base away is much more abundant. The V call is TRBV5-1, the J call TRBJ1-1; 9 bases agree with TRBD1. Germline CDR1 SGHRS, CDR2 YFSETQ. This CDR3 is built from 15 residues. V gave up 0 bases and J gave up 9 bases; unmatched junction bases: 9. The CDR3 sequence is CASSLAGGQGRQAFF. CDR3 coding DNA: TGCGCCAGCAGCTTGGCCGGAGGACAGGGGAGGCAAGCTTTCTTT.

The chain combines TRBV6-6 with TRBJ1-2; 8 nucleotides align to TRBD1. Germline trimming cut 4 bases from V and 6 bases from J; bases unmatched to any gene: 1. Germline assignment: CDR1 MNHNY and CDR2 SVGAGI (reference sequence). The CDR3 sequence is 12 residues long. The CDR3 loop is CASSSGGDGYTF. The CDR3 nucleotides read TGTGCCAGCAGTTCAGGGGGCGATGGCTACACCTTC.

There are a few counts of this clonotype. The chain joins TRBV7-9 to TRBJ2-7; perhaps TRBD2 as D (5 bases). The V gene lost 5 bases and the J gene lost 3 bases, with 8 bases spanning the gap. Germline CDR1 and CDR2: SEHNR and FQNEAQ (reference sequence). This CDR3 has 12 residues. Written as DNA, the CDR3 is TGTGCCAGCAGCCTCACTAGCTACGAGCAGTACTTC. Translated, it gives CASSLTSYEQYF.

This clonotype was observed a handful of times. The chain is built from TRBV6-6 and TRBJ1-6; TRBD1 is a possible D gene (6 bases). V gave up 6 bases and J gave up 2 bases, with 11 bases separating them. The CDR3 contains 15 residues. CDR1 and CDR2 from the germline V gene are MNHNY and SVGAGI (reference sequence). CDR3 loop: CASSSRGTYNSPLHF. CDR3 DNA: TGTGCCAGCAGCAGCAGGGGAACCTATAATTCACCCCTCCACTTT.

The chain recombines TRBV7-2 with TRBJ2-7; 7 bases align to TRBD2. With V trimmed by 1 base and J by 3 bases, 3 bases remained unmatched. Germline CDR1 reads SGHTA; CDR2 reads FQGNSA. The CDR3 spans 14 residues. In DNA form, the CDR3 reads TGTGCCAGCAGCTTAGAAGCGGGGTACTACGAGCAGTACTTC. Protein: CASSLEAGYYEQYF.

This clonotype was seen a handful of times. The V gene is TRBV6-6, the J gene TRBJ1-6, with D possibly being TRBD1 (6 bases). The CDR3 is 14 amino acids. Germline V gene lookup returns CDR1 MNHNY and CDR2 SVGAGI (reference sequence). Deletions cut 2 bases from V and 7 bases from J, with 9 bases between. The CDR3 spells CASSYLGGNSPLHF. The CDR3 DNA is TGTGCCAGCAGTTACCTGGGGGGCAATTCACCCCTCCACTTT.

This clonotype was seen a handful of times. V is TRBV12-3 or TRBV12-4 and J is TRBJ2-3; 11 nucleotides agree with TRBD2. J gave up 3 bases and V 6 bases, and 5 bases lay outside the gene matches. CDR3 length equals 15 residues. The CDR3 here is CASSIAGGQTDTQYF. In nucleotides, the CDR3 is TGTGCCAGCAGCATAGCGGGAGGGCAGACAGATACGCAGTATTTT.

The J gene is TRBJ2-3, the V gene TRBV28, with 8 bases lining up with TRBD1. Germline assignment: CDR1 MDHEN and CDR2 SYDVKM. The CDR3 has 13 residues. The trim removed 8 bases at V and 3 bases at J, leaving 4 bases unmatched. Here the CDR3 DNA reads TGTGCCAGCCTTGGACAGGGAACAGATACGCAGTATTTT. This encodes CASLGQGTDTQYF.

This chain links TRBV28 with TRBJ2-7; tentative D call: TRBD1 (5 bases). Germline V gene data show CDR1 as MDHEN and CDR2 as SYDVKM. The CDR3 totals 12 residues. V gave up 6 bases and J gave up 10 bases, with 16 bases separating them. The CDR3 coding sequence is TGTGCCAGCAGAAGCAGGGCTCTCGTACAGTACTTC. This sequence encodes CASRSRALVQYF.

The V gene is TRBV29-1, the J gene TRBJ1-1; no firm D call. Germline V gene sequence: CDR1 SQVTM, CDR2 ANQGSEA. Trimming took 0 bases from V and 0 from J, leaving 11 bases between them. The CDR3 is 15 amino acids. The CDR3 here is CSVEETGFMNTEAFF. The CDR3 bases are TGCAGCGTTGAAGAAACCGGGTTCATGAACACTGAAGCTTTCTTT.

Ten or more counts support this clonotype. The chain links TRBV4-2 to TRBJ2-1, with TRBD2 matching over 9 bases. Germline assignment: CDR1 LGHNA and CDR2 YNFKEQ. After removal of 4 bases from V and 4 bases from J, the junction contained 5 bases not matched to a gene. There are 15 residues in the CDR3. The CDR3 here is CASSPAGGDYNEQFF. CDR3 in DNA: TGTGCCAGCAGCCCAGCGGGAGGCGATTACAATGAGCAGTTCTTC.

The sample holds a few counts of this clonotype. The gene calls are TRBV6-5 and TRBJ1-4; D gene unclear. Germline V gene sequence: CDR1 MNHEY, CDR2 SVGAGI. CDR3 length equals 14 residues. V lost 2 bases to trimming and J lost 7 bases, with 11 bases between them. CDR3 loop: CASSYGQFSEKLFF. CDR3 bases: TGTGCCAGCAGTTACGGGCAGTTCAGTGAAAAACTGTTTTTT.

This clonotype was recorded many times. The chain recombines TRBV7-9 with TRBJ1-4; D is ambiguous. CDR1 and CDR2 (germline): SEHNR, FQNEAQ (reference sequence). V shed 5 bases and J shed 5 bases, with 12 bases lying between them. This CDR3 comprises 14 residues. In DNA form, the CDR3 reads TGTGCCAGCAGCCCGGAGACGGGAAATGAAAAACTGTTTTTT. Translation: CASSPETGNEKLFF.

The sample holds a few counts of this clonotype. CDR3 coding DNA: TGTGCCAGCAGCTATAGCGGGCGGAACACCGGGGAGCTGTTTTTT. This encodes CASSYSGRNTGELFF. V usage is TRBV13 and J usage is TRBJ2-2, with 7 bases lining up with TRBD2. The CDR3 loop spans 15 amino acids. Per the germline V gene, CDR1 is PRHDT and CDR2 is FYEKMQ (reference sequence). V dropped 4 bases and J dropped 1; count of bases not matched to a gene: 3.

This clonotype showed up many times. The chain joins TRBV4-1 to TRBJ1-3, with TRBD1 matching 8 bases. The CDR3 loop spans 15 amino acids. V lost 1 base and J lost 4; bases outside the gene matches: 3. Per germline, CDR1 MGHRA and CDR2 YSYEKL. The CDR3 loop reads CASSQGAGGGNTIYF. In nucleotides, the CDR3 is TGCGCCAGCAGCCAAGGCGCAGGGGGCGGAAACACCATATATTTT.

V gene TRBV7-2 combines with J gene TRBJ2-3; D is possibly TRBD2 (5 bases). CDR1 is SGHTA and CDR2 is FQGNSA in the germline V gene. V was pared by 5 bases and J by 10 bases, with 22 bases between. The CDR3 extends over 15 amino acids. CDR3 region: CASSTNPHVAEAQYF. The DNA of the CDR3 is TGTGCCAGCAGCACGAACCCTCACGTTGCGGAGGCGCAGTATTTT.

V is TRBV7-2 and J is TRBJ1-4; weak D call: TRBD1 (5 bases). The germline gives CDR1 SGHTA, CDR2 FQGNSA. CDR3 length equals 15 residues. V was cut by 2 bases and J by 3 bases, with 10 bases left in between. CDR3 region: CASSLMGGANEKLFF. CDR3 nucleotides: TGTGCCAGCAGCTTAATGGGGGGTGCTAATGAAAAACTGTTTTTT.

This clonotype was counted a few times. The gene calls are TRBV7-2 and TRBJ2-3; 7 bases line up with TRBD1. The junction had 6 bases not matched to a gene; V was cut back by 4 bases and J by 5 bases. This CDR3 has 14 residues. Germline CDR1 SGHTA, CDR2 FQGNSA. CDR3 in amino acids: CASSSLYRGDTQYF. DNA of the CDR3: TGTGCCAGCAGCTCCTTGTACAGGGGAGATACGCAGTATTTT.

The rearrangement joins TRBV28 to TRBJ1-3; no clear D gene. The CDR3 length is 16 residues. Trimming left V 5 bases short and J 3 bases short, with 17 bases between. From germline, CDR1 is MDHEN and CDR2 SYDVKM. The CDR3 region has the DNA TGTGCCAGCAGTAGATTTCCGGGTCTTGATGGAAACACCATATATTTT. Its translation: CASSRFPGLDGNTIYF.

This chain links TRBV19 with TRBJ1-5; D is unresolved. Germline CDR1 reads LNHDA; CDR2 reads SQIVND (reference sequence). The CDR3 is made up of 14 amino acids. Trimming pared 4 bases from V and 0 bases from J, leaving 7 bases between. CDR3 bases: TGTGCCAGTAGTAGAAGGGATAGCAATCAGCCCCAGCATTTT. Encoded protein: CASSRRDSNQPQHF.

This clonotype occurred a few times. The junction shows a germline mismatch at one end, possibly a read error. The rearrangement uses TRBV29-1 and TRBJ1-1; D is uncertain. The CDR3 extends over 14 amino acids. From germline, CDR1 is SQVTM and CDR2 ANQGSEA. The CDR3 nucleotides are TGCAGCGTCGAAGATCTTCAGGTGGGCACTGAAGCTTTCTTT. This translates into CSVEDLQVGTEAFF.

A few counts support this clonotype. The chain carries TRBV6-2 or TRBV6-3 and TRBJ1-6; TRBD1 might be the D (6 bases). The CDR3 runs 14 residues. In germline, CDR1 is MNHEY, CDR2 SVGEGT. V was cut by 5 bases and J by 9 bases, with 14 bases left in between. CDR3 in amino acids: CASSPGTQPSPLHF. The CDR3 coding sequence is TGTGCCAGCAGTCCCGGGACACAACCTTCACCCCTCCACTTT.